The text below deals with one T cell receptor (beta chain). The data were obtained in a study of T cell clones after liver transplantation. The germline CDR1 and CDR2 sequences are SNHLY and FYNNEI. V was pared by 2 bases and J by 10 bases, with 17 bases between. This CDR3 contains 15 residues. Data came from immunoSEQ multiplex PCR; TCRdb stores just in-frame clones and leaves some out. This repertoire shows around 100,000 clones, roughly four fifths found once; its top ten account for around 2.9%. This specimen consisted of CD4+ T cells from blood, obtained around 50 months after liver transplant. The V and J genes are TRBV2 and TRBJ1-4; TRBD1 might be the D (5 bases). This receptor was identified in a human patient who received a liver transplant. Some T cells may be transferred from the graft donor. CDR3 bases: TGTGCCAGCAGTGAAAAGGTGGGGGGAGTCGGAAAACTGTTTTTT. Protein: CASSEKVGGVGKLFF.